The rows below give T cell receptor beta chains drawn from one sample of a study of radiation and T cells in renal cell carcinoma. Assay used: immunoSEQ multiplex PCR; TCRdb lists only in-frame clones, some missing. Counted here are approximately 79,000 clones, 82% occurring once; the ten biggest clones make up about 6%. Sequences were derived from blood, sampled from a patient whose treatment included radiotherapy and nephrectomy. These receptor sequences come from a man aged 55 to 70 with renal cell carcinoma. Both conserved end residues are part of each CDR3. Each record gives: D gene, V gene, clone size, J gene, CDR3 protein, CDR3 DNA. A D gene is named only where the DNA matches it firmly. Clone size is shown for a subset of rows, as once, few, many or a class of expanded clone.

>-|TRBV30|-|TRBJ1-2
CAWSVGGSLGYTF
TGTGCCTGGAGTGTCGGGGGATCGTTAGGCTACACCTTC
>-|TRBV28|-|TRBJ2-5
CASSPGRTYQETQYF
TGTGCCAGCAGCCCGGGACGGACGTACCAAGAGACCCAGTACTTC
>-|TRBV9|-|TRBJ1-5
CASSVAPGAEQPQHF
TGTGCCAGCAGCGTAGCTCCGGGCGCCGAGCAGCCCCAGCATTTT
>-|TRBV19|-|TRBJ2-2
CASRQQGSGELFF
TGTGCCAGTAGACAACAGGGCTCCGGGGAGCTGTTTTTT
>-|TRBV7-9|once|TRBJ2-7
CASSLEVADTSKQYF
TGTGCCAGCAGCTTAGAAGTGGCAGATACTAGCAAGCAGTACTTC
>-|TRBV7-9|-|TRBJ1-4
CASSLARKPINEKLFF
TGTGCCAGCAGCTTAGCGCGAAAACCGATTAATGAAAAACTGTTTTTT
>-|TRBV2|-|TRBJ1-2
CASRMTEGYTF
TGTGCCAGCAGGATGACAGAAGGCTACACCTTC
>TRBD2|TRBV5-1|-|TRBJ2-3
CASSLEGGPTDTQYF
TGCGCCAGCAGCTTAGAGGGAGGGCCAACAGATACGCAGTATTTT
>-|TRBV28|-|TRBJ2-5
CASSPPTGQETQYF
TGTGCCAGCAGCCCCCCGACAGGTCAAGAGACCCAGTACTTC
>-|TRBV6-5|-|TRBJ2-3
CASSFGRAGTDTQYF
TGTGCCAGCAGCTTCGGGCGTGCGGGCACAGATACGCAGTATTTT
>TRBD2|TRBV6-4|-|TRBJ2-2
CASSPSGSTGELFF
TGTGCCAGCAGTCCCAGCGGGAGCACCGGGGAGCTGTTTTTT
>TRBD1|TRBV6-1|-|TRBJ2-1
CASRTTGGADNEQFF
TGTGCCAGCAGGACCACAGGGGGCGCAGACAATGAGCAGTTCTTC
>TRBD1|TRBV18|once|TRBJ1-3
CASSPGTDGNTIYF
TGTGCCAGCTCACCGGGGACAGACGGAAACACCATATATTTT
>-|TRBV5-5|-|TRBJ1-3
CASSFQGSTGNTIYF
TGTGCCAGCAGCTTTCAGGGGAGCACTGGAAACACCATATATTTT
>-|TRBV14|few|TRBJ2-1
CASSQALGNEQFF
TGTGCCAGCAGCCAAGCCCTGGGCAATGAGCAGTTCTTC
>-|TRBV21-1|-|TRBJ2-3
CASTLGTSGRGSSTDTQYF
TGTGCCAGCACCCTCGGGACTAGCGGGAGGGGTTCTAGCACAGATACGCAGTATTTT